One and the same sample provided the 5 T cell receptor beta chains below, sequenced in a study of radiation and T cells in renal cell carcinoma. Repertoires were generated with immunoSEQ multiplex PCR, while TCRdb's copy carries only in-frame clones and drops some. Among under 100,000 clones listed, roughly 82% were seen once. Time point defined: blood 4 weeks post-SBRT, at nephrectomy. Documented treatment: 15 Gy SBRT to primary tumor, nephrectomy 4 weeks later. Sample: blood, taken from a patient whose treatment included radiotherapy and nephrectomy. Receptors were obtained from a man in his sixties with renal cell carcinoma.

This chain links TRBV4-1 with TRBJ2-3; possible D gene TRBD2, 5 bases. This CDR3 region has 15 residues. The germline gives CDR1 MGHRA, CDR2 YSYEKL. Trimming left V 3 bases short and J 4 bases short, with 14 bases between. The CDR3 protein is CASSQASWSPDTQYF. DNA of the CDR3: TGCGCCAGCAGCCAGGCTAGCTGGTCCCCAGATACGCAGTATTTT.

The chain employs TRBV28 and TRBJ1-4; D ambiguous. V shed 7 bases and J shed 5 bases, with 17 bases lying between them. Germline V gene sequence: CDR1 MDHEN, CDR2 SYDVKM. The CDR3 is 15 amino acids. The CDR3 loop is CASTANRRVNEKLFF. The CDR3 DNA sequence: TGTGCCAGCACCGCCAATAGGAGGGTAAATGAAAAACTGTTTTTT.

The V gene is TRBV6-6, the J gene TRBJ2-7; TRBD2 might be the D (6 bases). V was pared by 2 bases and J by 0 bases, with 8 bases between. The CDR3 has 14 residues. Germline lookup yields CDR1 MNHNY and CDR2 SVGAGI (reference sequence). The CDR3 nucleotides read TGTGCCAGCAGTTACCCGGGGGTCTCCTACGAGCAGTACTTC. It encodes CASSYPGVSYEQYF.

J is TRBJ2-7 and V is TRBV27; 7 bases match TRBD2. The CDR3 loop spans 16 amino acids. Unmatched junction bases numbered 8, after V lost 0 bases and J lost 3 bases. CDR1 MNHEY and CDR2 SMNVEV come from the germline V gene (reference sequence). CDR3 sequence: CASSLSGGDYLYEQYF. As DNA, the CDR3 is TGTGCCAGCAGTTTATCGGGGGGGGATTACCTCTACGAGCAGTACTTC.

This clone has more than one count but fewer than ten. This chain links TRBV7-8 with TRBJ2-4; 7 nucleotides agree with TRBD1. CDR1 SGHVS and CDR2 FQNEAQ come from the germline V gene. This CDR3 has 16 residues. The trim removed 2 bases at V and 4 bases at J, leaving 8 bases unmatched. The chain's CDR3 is CASSLPVWDSKNIQYF. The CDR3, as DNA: TGTGCCAGCAGCTTACCCGTCTGGGACAGTAAAAACATTCAGTACTTC. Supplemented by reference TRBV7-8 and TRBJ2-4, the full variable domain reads GAGVSQSPRYKVAKRGQDVALRCDPISGHVSLFWYQQALGQGPEFLTYFQNEAQLDKSGLPSDRFFAERPEGSVSTLKIQRTQQEDSAVYLCASSLPVWDSKNIQYFGAGTRLSVL.